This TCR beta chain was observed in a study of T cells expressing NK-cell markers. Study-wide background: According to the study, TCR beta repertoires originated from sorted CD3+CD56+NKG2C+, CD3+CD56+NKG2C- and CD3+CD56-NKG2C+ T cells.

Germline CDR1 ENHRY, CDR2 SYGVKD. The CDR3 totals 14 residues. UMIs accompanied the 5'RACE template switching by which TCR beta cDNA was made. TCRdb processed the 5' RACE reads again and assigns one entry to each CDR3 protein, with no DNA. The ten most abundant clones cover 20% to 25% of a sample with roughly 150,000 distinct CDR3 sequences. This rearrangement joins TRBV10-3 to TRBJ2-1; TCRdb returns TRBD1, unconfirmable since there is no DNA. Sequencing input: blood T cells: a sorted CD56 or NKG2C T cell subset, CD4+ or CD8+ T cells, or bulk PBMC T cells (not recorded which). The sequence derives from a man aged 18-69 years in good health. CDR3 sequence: CAISDPDRVNEQFF.